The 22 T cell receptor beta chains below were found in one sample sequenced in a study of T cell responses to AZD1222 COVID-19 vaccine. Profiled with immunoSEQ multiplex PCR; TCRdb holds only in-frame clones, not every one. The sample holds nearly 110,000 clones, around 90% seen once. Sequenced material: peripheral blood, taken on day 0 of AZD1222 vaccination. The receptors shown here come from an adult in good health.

The CDR3 region is CASSPPGQLNTEAFF. CDR3 bases: TGTGCCAGCAGCCCCCCGGGGCAACTGAACACTGAAGCTTTCTTT. This chain connects TRBV7-2 to TRBJ1-1; tentative D call: TRBD1 (5 bases). The CDR3 is made up of 15 amino acids. V gave up 5 bases and J gave up 0 bases, with 13 bases separating them. Germline assignment: CDR1 SGHTA and CDR2 FQGNSA.

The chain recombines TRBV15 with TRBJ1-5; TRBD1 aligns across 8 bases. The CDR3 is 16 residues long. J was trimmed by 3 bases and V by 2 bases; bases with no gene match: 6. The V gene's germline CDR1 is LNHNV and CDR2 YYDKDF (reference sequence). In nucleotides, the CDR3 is TGTGCCACCAGCAGATCCCGGGACAGGTACAATCAGCCCCAGCATTTT. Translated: CATSRSRDRYNQPQHF.

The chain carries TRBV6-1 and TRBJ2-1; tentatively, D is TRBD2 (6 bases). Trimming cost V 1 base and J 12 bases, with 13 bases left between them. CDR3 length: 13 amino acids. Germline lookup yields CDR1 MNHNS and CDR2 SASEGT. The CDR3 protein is CASSEVAGTPQFF. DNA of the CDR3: TGTGCCAGCAGTGAAGTGGCGGGGACCCCGCAGTTCTTC.

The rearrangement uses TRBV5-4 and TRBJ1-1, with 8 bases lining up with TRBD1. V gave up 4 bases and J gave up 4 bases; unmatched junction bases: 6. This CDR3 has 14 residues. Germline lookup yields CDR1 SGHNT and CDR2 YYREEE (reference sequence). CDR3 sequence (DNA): TGTGCCAGCAGCCCCACAGGGGGTATCACTGAAGCTTTCTTT. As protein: CASSPTGGITEAFF.

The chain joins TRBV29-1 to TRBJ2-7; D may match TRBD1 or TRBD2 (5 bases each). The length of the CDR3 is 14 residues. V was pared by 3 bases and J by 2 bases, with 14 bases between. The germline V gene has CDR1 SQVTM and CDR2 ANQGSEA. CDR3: CSVEEWGYPYEQYF. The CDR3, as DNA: TGCAGCGTTGAGGAGTGGGGGTATCCCTACGAGCAGTACTTC.

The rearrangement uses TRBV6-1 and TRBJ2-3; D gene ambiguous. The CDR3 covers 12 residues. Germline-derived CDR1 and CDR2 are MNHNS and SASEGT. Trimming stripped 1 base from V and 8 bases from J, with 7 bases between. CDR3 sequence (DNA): TGTGCCAGCAGTGAAGAATGGGGTACGCAGTATTTT. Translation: CASSEEWGTQYF.

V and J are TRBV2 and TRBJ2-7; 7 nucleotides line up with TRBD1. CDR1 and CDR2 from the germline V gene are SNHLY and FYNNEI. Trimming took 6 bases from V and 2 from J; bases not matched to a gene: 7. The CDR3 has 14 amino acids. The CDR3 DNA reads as TGTGCCAGCAGGACAGGGAGTTACCCCTACGAGCAGTACTTC. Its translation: CASRTGSYPYEQYF.

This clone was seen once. The CDR3 reads CASSDGRGNTIYF. The CDR3 nucleotides read TGTGCCAGCAGTGACGGGAGAGGAAACACCATATATTTT. The genes are TRBV2 and TRBJ1-3; D is unresolved. The CDR3 runs to 13 residues. Germline V lookup: CDR1 SNHLY, CDR2 FYNNEI. V dropped 3 bases and J dropped 4 bases, with 7 bases sitting between them. The variable domain in full, with the rest retrieved from reference TRBV2 and TRBJ1-3, is EPEVTQTPSHQVTQMGQEVILRCVPISNHLYFYWYRQILGQKVEFLVSFYNNEISEKSEIFDDQFSVERPDGSNFTLKIRSTKLEDSAMYFCASSDGRGNTIYFGEGSWLTVV.

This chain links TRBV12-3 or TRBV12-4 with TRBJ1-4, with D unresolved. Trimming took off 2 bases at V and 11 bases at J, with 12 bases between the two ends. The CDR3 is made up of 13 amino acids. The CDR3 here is CASSLFGGGKLFF. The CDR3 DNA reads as TGTGCCAGCAGTTTATTCGGAGGCGGGAAACTGTTTTTT.

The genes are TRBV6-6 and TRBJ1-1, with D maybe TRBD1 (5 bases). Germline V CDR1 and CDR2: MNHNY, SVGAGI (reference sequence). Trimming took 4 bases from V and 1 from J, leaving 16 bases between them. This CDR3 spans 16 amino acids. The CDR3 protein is CASSWAAGTGNTEAFF. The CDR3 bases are TGTGCCAGCAGTTGGGCCGCTGGGACGGGGAACACTGAAGCTTTCTTT.

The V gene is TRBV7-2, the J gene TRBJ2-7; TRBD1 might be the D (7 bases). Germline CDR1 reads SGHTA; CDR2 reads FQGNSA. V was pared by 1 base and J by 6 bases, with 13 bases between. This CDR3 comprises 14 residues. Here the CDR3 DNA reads TGTGCCAGCAGCTTAGGGCCAGGGGGGCGCGAGCAGTACTTC. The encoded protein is CASSLGPGGREQYF.

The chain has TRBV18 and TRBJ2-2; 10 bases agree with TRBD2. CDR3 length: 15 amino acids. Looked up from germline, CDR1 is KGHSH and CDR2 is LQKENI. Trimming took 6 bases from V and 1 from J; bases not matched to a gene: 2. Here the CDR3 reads CASSRLAGNTGELFF. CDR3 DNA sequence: TGTGCCAGCTCCAGACTAGCGGGGAACACCGGGGAGCTGTTTTTT.

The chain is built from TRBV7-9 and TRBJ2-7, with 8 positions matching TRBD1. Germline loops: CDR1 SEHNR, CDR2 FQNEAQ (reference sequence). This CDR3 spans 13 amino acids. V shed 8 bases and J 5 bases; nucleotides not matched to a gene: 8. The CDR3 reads CASLKLGQDEQYF. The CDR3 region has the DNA TGTGCCAGCTTAAAGTTGGGACAGGACGAGCAGTACTTC.

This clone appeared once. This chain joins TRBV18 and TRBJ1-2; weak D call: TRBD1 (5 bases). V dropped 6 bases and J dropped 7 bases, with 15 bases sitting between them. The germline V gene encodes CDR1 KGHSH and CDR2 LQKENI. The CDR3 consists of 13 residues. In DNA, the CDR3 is TGTGCCAGCTCCCCCCGGGGGGAGGGTGGCTACACCTTC. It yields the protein CASSPRGEGGYTF.

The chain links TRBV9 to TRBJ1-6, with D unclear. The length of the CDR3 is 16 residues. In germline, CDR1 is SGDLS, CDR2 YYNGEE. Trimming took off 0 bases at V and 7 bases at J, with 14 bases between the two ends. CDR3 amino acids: CASSVEGRPRNSPLHF. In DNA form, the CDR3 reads TGTGCCAGCAGCGTAGAAGGCCGGCCAAGGAATTCACCCCTCCACTTT.

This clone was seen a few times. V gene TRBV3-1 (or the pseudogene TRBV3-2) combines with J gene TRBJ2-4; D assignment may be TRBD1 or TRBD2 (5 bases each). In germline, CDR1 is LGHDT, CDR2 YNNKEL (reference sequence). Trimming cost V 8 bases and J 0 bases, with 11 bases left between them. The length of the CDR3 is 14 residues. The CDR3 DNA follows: TGTGCCAGCTCTCCCGGGACAGCCAAAAACATTCAGTACTTC. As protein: CASSPGTAKNIQYF.

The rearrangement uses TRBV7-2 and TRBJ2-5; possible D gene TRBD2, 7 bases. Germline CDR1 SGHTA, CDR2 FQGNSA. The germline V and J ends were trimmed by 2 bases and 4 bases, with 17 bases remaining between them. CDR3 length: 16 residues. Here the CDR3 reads CASSLLPGGPGETQYF. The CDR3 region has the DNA TGTGCCAGCAGCTTATTGCCCGGGGGGCCCGGAGAGACCCAGTACTTC.

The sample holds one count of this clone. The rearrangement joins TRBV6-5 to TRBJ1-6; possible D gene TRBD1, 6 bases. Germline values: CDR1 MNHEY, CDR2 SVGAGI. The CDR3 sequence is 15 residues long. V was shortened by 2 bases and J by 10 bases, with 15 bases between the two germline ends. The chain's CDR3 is CASSYSVQGTSPLHF. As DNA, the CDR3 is TGTGCCAGCAGTTACAGTGTACAGGGAACCTCACCCCTCCACTTT.

The CDR3 loop reads CASSYSMGEYHTF. DNA for the CDR3: TGTGCCAGCAGTTACTCGATGGGGGAATACCACACCTTC. The chain combines TRBV6-5 with TRBJ1-2; D is perhaps TRBD1 (5 bases). Germline assignment: CDR1 MNHEY and CDR2 SVGAGI. This CDR3 is built from 13 residues. V gave up 0 bases and J gave up 12 bases, with 14 bases separating them.

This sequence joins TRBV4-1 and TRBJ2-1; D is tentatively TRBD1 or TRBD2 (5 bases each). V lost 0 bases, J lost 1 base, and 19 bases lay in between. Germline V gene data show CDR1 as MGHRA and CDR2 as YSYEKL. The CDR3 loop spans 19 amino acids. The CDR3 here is CASSQDRGRYSGSYNEQFF. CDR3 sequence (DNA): TGCGCCAGCAGCCAAGATCGGGGCAGGTACTCGGGGTCCTACAATGAGCAGTTCTTC.

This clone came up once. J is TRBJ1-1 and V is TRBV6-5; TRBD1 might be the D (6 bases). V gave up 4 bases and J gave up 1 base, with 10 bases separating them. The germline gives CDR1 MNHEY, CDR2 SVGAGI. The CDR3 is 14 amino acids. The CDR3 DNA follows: TGTGCCAGCAGTTCAAACAGGGCGAACACTGAAGCTTTCTTT. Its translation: CASSSNRANTEAFF.

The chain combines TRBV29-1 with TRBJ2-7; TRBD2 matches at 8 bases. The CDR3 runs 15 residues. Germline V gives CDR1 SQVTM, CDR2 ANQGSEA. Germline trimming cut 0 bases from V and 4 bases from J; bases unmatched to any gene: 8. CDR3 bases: TGCAGCGTTGAAGATGGGTTAGCGGGGCCATACGAGCAGTACTTC. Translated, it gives CSVEDGLAGPYEQYF.